The 18 T cell receptor beta chains given below trace back to one sample, sequenced in a study of T cell changes during pregnancy in multiple sclerosis. TCRdb's table, derived via immunoSEQ multiplex PCR, lists solely in-frame clones and lacks some. The sample has just over 50,000 clones, roughly 94% seen once. Sample: CD4+ T cells from peripheral blood mononuclear cells, taken in the second trimester of pregnancy. These receptors originate from a female donor with multiple sclerosis, enrolled in a pregnancy study.

This rearrangement joins TRBV18 to TRBJ1-4; 10 nucleotides align to TRBD1. V was pared by 5 bases and J by 7 bases, with 4 bases of the junction left unmatched. Germline lookup yields CDR1 KGHSH and CDR2 LQKENI. The CDR3 spans 14 residues. CDR3 nucleotides: TGTGCCAGCTCAACCGGGACAGGGGCTGAAAAACTGTTTTTT. This translates into CASSTGTGAEKLFF.

This chain links TRBV5-6 with TRBJ2-5; 7 positions agree with TRBD1. Germline V gene data show CDR1 as SGHDT and CDR2 as YYEEEE. The CDR3 length is 14 residues. CDR3 sequence: CVAHKGQLQETQYF. CDR3 bases: TGTGTCGCGCACAAGGGACAGTTACAAGAGACCCAGTACTTC.

This clone has a single count. The rearrangement joins TRBV11-2 to TRBJ2-7; unclear D gene. Germline CDR1 reads SGHAT; CDR2 reads FQNNGV. The CDR3 totals 13 residues. The V gene lost 0 bases and the J gene lost 5 bases, with 8 bases spanning the gap. This CDR3 is CASSLDRSDEQYF. CDR3 nucleotides: TGTGCCAGCAGCTTAGATCGGAGCGACGAGCAGTACTTC.

The CDR3: CASSAPTRQGSGYTF. The CDR3, as DNA: TGTGCCAGCAGTGCCCCAACCAGACAGGGAAGTGGCTACACCTTC. The chain has TRBV6-1 and TRBJ1-2; the match to TRBD1 covers 7 bases. This CDR3 has 15 amino acids. Losses at the gene ends were 4 bases for V and 7 bases for J; bases not matched to a gene: 12. CDR1 and CDR2 (germline): MNHNS, SASEGT.

The chain couples TRBV7-2 to TRBJ1-2; unclear D gene. The CDR3 runs 15 residues. V was pared by 0 bases and J by 7 bases, with 15 bases between. CDR1 is SGHTA, CDR2 FQGNSA, per germline. CDR3 residues: CASSLALAGSGGYTF. The CDR3 coding sequence is TGTGCCAGCAGCTTAGCGCTGGCAGGTAGCGGTGGCTACACCTTC.

The rearrangement joins TRBV9 to TRBJ1-2, with D hard to call. V lost 4 bases, J lost 0 bases, and 13 bases lay in between. This CDR3 spans 15 amino acids. CDR1 and CDR2 from the germline V gene are SGDLS and YYNGEE. The CDR3: CASSPPLPSNYGYTF. CDR3 DNA: TGTGCCAGCAGCCCCCCCCTCCCGTCTAACTATGGCTACACCTTC.

The V gene is TRBV6-1, the J gene TRBJ1-3, with a tentative D call TRBD1 (6 bases). V was pared by 2 bases and J by 1 base, with 15 bases between. The CDR3 runs 17 residues. Germline V gene data show CDR1 as MNHNS and CDR2 as SASEGT. CDR3 sequence (DNA): TGTGCCAGCAGTGAAACCTGGACAGTTAGGTCTGGAAACACCATATATTTT. Encoded protein: CASSETWTVRSGNTIYF.

The genes are TRBV28 and TRBJ2-7; TRBD1 matches at 9 bases. Germline CDR1 and CDR2: MDHEN and SYDVKM. J was trimmed by 5 bases and V by 7 bases; bases with no gene match: 9. The length of the CDR3 is 14 residues. The CDR3 nucleotides are TGTGCCAGCACCCCGGGGACAGGGAAACACGAGCAGTACTTC. The encoded protein is CASTPGTGKHEQYF.

This rearrangement joins TRBV7-2 to TRBJ2-2; the match to TRBD2 covers 13 bases. Germline CDR1 and CDR2: SGHTA and FQGNSA. V trimming: 5 bases; J trimming: 1 base; junction bases outside the gene matches: 4. CDR3 length: 17 amino acids. The CDR3 DNA sequence: TGTGCCAGCAGCACCCGACTAGCGGGGGGGAACACCGGGGAGCTGTTTTTT. Protein: CASSTRLAGGNTGELFF. Full variable domain (outside the CDR3, taken from reference TRBV7-2 and TRBJ2-2): GAGVSQSPSNKVTEKGKDVELRCDPISGHTALYWYRQSLGQGLEFLIYFQGNSAPDKSGLPSDRFSAERTGGSVSTLTIQRTQQEDSAVYLCASSTRLAGGNTGELFFGEGSRLTVL.

The chain links TRBV4-3 to TRBJ2-1; no firm D call. CDR1 and CDR2 from the germline V gene are LGHNA and YSLEER. With 0 bases removed from V and 6 bases from J, the gap between germline ends came to 12 bases. The CDR3 extends over 15 amino acids. In DNA form, the CDR3 reads TGCGCCAGCAGCCAAGAATCCCGCGATAGCAATGAGCAGTTCTTC. Translation: CASSQESRDSNEQFF.

The rearrangement joins TRBV7-3 to TRBJ2-3, with 7 bases matching TRBD2. V trimming: 1 base; J trimming: 5 bases; junction bases outside the gene matches: 9. Germline V gene data show CDR1 as SGHTA and CDR2 as FQGTGA. The CDR3 totals 16 residues. The CDR3 protein is CASSLMGRGKKDTQYF. The CDR3 nucleotides read TGTGCCAGCAGCTTAATGGGGCGGGGGAAGAAAGATACGCAGTATTTT.

The rearrangement uses TRBV19 and TRBJ2-3, with 9 bases fitting TRBD1. Germline loops: CDR1 LNHDA, CDR2 SQIVND (reference sequence). The J segment lost 11 bases and the V segment lost 3 bases, leaving 15 bases of the junction unmatched. The CDR3 has 16 amino acids. Written as DNA, the CDR3 is TGTGCCAGTAGTATTAACGTGGGAGGGGGACAGGGCGGGCAGTATTTT. Protein: CASSINVGGGQGGQYF.

This chain connects TRBV19 to TRBJ2-7; maybe TRBD2 (5 bases). The CDR3 extends over 13 amino acids. Germline CDR1 is LNHDA and CDR2 is SQIVND (reference sequence). V lost 3 bases and J lost 4, with 10 bases in between. This CDR3 reads CASSMSRGYEQYF. CDR3 nucleotide sequence: TGTGCCAGTAGTATGTCTCGAGGGTACGAGCAGTACTTC.

J is TRBJ2-1 and V is TRBV27; 11 bases match TRBD1. The length of the CDR3 is 15 residues. The ends lost 2 bases at V and 7 bases at J; junction bases unmatched: 4. Germline CDR1 reads MNHEY; CDR2 reads SMNVEV (reference sequence). The DNA of the CDR3 is TGTGCCAGCAGTTTACGGACAGGGGGCTTAAATGAGCAGTTCTTC. This sequence encodes CASSLRTGGLNEQFF.

The gene calls are TRBV9 and TRBJ2-7; D call uncertain. Germline V gives CDR1 SGDLS, CDR2 YYNGEE. The CDR3 has 14 amino acids. The ends were cut back, 0 bases at V and 3 bases at J, with 10 bases in the middle. CDR3 sequence: CASSVGAINYEQYF. The CDR3 nucleotides read TGTGCCAGCAGCGTAGGGGCCATCAACTACGAGCAGTACTTC.

The chain carries TRBV9 and TRBJ2-6; 8 positions match TRBD1. Germline V gives CDR1 SGDLS, CDR2 YYNGEE. This CDR3 spans 15 amino acids. With 4 bases clipped from V and 4 bases from J, the junction kept 4 bases outside the gene matches. As DNA, the CDR3 is TGTGCCAGCAGCCAGGGGGCGCTCGGGGCCAACGTCCTGACTTTC. It specifies CASSQGALGANVLTF.

V usage is TRBV28 and J usage is TRBJ2-5; TRBD2 might be the D (6 bases). The germline V gene encodes CDR1 MDHEN and CDR2 SYDVKM. Trimming stripped 5 bases from V and 0 bases from J, with 22 bases between. The CDR3 length is 18 residues. The DNA for the CDR3 is TGTGCCAGCAGTCCACTATGGGGACTCGGTAAGCACCAAGAGACCCAGTACTTC. Translation: CASSPLWGLGKHQETQYF.

The chain joins TRBV15 to TRBJ2-1; TRBD2 matches 15 bases. Germline CDR1 reads LNHNV; CDR2 reads YYDKDF (reference sequence). V lost 5 bases, J lost 7 bases, and 18 bases stayed unmatched. This CDR3 spans 20 amino acids. As DNA, the CDR3 is TGTGCCACCAGCGCGACGCCGGGACTAGCGGGGGGAGGGAAGGTAAATGAGCAGTTCTTC. Translated: CATSATPGLAGGGKVNEQFF.